These 9 T cell receptor beta chains came from one sample sequenced in a study of response to subunit inactivated influenza vaccine. MiXCR, applied by TCRdb to the RT-PCR reads, yields one record per CDR3 protein. The sample consists of some 500,000 distinct CDR3 sequences, 13% of them appearing once. Sequences were derived from PBMCs from blood, sampled roughly 6 weeks after vaccination. These TCRs come from a man between 45 and 60 years old who received an inactivated influenza vaccine.

This clonotype was picked up many times. The V and J genes are TRBV5-1 and TRBJ1-6; TRBD1 matches 7 bases. CDR3 size: 15 residues. The germline gives CDR1 SGHRS, CDR2 YFSETQ. With V trimmed by 2 bases and J by 5 bases, 4 bases remained unmatched. The CDR3 DNA is TGCGCCAGCAGCTTCTCCGGGACAGATAATTCACCCCTCCACTTT. Translated, it gives CASSFSGTDNSPLHF. Together with reference TRBV5-1 and TRBJ1-6, the CDR3 gives the full variable domain: KAGVTQTPRYLIKTRGQQVTLSCSPISGHRSVSWYQQTPGQGLQFLFEYFSETQRNKGNFPGRFSGRQFSNSRSEMNVSTLELGDSALYLCASSFSGTDNSPLHFGNGTRLTVT.

This chain connects TRBV6-5 to TRBJ2-7; weak D call: TRBD1 (5 bases). This CDR3 is 14 amino acids long. The V end lost 0 bases, the J end lost 5 bases, and 11 bases lay between the germline ends. Germline CDR1 reads MNHEY; CDR2 reads SVGAGI. The CDR3 DNA follows: TGTGCCAGCAGTTACTCGAAGACAGAGAACGAGCAGTACTTC. Encoded protein: CASSYSKTENEQYF.

This clonotype has only a few counts. The chain links TRBV28 to TRBJ1-4; tentatively, D is TRBD1 (5 bases). The germline V gene has CDR1 MDHEN and CDR2 SYDVKM. V gave up 3 bases and J gave up 8 bases, with 10 bases separating them. This CDR3 spans 13 amino acids. As DNA, the CDR3 is TGTGCCAGCAGTTTCGGGGGGAGCGAAAAACTGTTTTTT. It codes for CASSFGGSEKLFF.

At least ten counts were recorded for this clonotype. J is TRBJ1-1 and V is TRBV25-1; a weak D match, TRBD1 (5 bases). V was pared by 3 bases and J by 1 base, with 24 bases between. Germline V gene lookup returns CDR1 MGHDK and CDR2 SYGVNS. There are 19 residues in the CDR3. CDR3 in DNA: TGTGCCAGCAGTGAGAGGGGACGAGGGACCGCAATACCGAACACTGAAGCTTTCTTT. This encodes CASSERGRGTAIPNTEAFF.

This clonotype was seen many times. The rearrangement links TRBV12-3 or TRBV12-4 to TRBJ2-1; TRBD2 matches at 16 bases. The V and J ends lost 7 bases and 2 bases, in that order; junction bases with no gene match: 11. The CDR3 extends over 19 amino acids. The CDR3 spells CASIHGTSGRAQAYNEQFF. The CDR3 DNA sequence: TGTGCCAGCATTCACGGGACTAGCGGGAGGGCCCAAGCCTACAATGAGCAGTTCTTC.

The chain links TRBV29-1 to TRBJ2-3; 7 bases align to TRBD2. The V and J ends lost 5 bases and 2 bases, in that order; junction bases with no gene match: 4. The germline CDR1 and CDR2 sequences are SQVTM and ANQGSEA. The CDR3 totals 13 residues. The CDR3 reads CSVYGRFTDTQYF. The CDR3 nucleotides read TGCAGCGTTTACGGGAGGTTCACAGATACGCAGTATTTT.

This clonotype was seen many times. V and J are TRBV12-3 or TRBV12-4 and TRBJ2-2; TRBD1 matches 7 bases. The J segment lost 2 bases and the V segment lost 6 bases, leaving 6 bases of the junction unmatched. The CDR3 is made up of 15 amino acids. In DNA, the CDR3 is TGTGCCAGCAGCTCGGGACAGACTAACACCGGGGAGCTGTTTTTT. Translation: CASSSGQTNTGELFF.

The chain combines TRBV9 with TRBJ2-3; D is possibly TRBD2 (6 bases). V dropped 6 bases and J dropped 4 bases, with 15 bases sitting between them. Germline V gene lookup returns CDR1 SGDLS and CDR2 YYNGEE. The CDR3 has 14 residues. CDR3 nucleotide sequence: TGTGCCAGCACCACGACTAGTATCCCAGATACGCAGTATTTT. This sequence encodes CASTTTSIPDTQYF.

In this sample, this clonotype turned up a few times. V is TRBV28 and J is TRBJ2-1; D remains unclear. Germline CDR1 MDHEN, CDR2 SYDVKM. V gave up 5 bases and J gave up 9 bases, with 17 bases separating them. The CDR3 has 14 residues. For the CDR3, the DNA is TGTGCCAGCAGTCCCTCCCCCCGTTACGGTGAGCAGTTCTTC. Protein product: CASSPSPRYGEQFF.